Below are 26 T cell receptor beta chains sequenced from a single sample in a study of T cell clonotyping in hematopoietic cell transplantation. Measured with immunoSEQ multiplex PCR; TCRdb has only the in-frame clones, and not every one. The sample comprises approximately 11,000 clones, about 47% of which are singletons, and 13% rests with the top ten. The sequencing used peripheral blood mononuclear cells, collected 100 days after allogeneic stem cell transplant. Receptor source: a female patient aged 45-60 years who had an allogeneic stem cell transplant from an unrelated donor, so the T cells may come from the graft donor. Some clones in this sample may be carry-over from other donors' samples.

This clone occurred a few times. The V gene is TRBV30, the J gene TRBJ2-1; 10 nucleotides line up with TRBD2. This CDR3 is built from 13 residues. CDR1 and CDR2 (germline): GTSNPN, SVGIG (reference sequence). J was trimmed by 8 bases and V by 2 bases; bases with no gene match: 3. CDR3 DNA: TGTGCCTGGAGTTCCCTAGCGGGAGATGAGCAGTTCTTC. Translation gives CAWSSLAGDEQFF.

This clone came up once. In nucleotides, the CDR3 is TGTGCCAGCAGTGAACCGTACGTCCAGCCCCAGCATTTT. Residues: CASSEPYVQPQHF. This chain joins TRBV6-1 and TRBJ1-5; D gene uncertain. V was pared by 2 bases and J by 7 bases, with 9 bases between. CDR3 size: 13 residues. In germline, CDR1 is MNHNS, CDR2 SASEGT.

The rearrangement links TRBV28 to TRBJ2-7; D not resolved. Germline V gene data show CDR1 as MDHEN and CDR2 as SYDVKM. V gave up 3 bases and J gave up 3 bases, with 6 bases separating them. The length of the CDR3 is 12 residues. The CDR3 loop is CASSFKVYEQYF. The CDR3 nucleotides are TGTGCCAGCAGTTTTAAGGTCTACGAGCAGTACTTC.

This chain uses TRBV25-1 with TRBJ1-2; 7 bases map to TRBD1. CDR1 is MGHDK, CDR2 SYGVNS, per germline. The CDR3 contains 16 residues. V was pared by 2 bases and J by 0 bases, with 6 bases of the junction left unmatched. The CDR3 loop reads CASSEGTAYTNYGYTF. CDR3 nucleotides: TGTGCCAGCAGTGAAGGGACAGCGTACACTAACTATGGCTACACCTTC.

In DNA, the CDR3 is TGCGCCAGCAGCCAAGATATCGGACCCCTCCACTTT. This encodes CASSQDIGPLHF. V usage is TRBV4-3 and J usage is TRBJ1-6; D not certain. V gave up 0 bases and J gave up 12 bases, with 6 bases separating them. Germline assignment: CDR1 LGHNA and CDR2 YSLEER. The CDR3 is made up of 12 amino acids.

This clone showed up just a few times. V is TRBV30 and J is TRBJ1-5; D gene ambiguous. V was pared by 0 bases and J by 0 bases, with 6 bases between. CDR1 is GTSNPN, CDR2 SVGIG, per germline (reference sequence). This CDR3 has 14 amino acids. The CDR3 DNA reads TGTGCCTGGAGTGTAGACGCTAGCAATCAGCCCCAGCATTTT. Translated: CAWSVDASNQPQHF.

This clone occurred a few times. The genes are TRBV9 and TRBJ1-4; D may be TRBD1 (6 bases). Germline-derived CDR1 and CDR2 are SGDLS and YYNGEE. The V gene lost 0 bases and the J gene lost 8 bases, with 14 bases spanning the gap. This CDR3 spans 15 amino acids. CDR3 bases: TGTGCCAGCAGCGTAGGGACAGACCGATGGGAAAAACTGTTTTTT. Translated: CASSVGTDRWEKLFF.

The chain uses TRBV15 and TRBJ1-5; TRBD1 matches at 11 bases. This CDR3 comprises 14 residues. J lost 5 bases, V lost 5 bases, and 2 bases had no gene match. Germline-derived CDR1 and CDR2 are LNHNV and YYDKDF (reference sequence). The DNA of the CDR3 is TGTGCCACCAGCCAGGGACAGGGGGATCAGCCCCAGCATTTT. As protein: CATSQGQGDQPQHF.

The V gene is TRBV30, the J gene TRBJ2-3; 9 bases are a match to TRBD1. The CDR3 spans 13 residues. Germline values: CDR1 GTSNPN, CDR2 SVGIG (reference sequence). V lost 1 base to trimming and J lost 5 bases; unmatched junction nucleotides: 1. The CDR3 DNA is TGTGCCTGGAGTGGGGACAGGGAAGATACGCAGTATTTT. This translates into CAWSGDREDTQYF. Full variable domain (outside the CDR3, taken from reference TRBV30 and TRBJ2-3): SQTIHQWPATLVQPVGSPLSLECTVEGTSNPNLYWYRQAAGRGLQLLFYSVGIGQISSEVPQNLSASRPQDRQFILSSKKLLLSDSGFYLCAWSGDREDTQYFGPGTRLTVL.

This clone has more than one count but fewer than ten. The CDR3, as DNA: TGTGCCAGCAGTTCATCCGGACAGGGGTACACTGAAGCTTTCTTT. Its translation is CASSSSGQGYTEAFF. V gene TRBV6-5 combines with J gene TRBJ1-1; 9 bases align to TRBD1. CDR1 MNHEY and CDR2 SVGAGI come from the germline V gene. Unmatched junction bases numbered 6, after V lost 4 bases and J lost 3 bases. The CDR3 runs to 15 residues.

This chain joins TRBV30 and TRBJ1-1; D is unclear. V gave up 4 bases and J gave up 0 bases, with 12 bases separating them. The germline CDR1 and CDR2 sequences are GTSNPN and SVGIG (reference sequence). This CDR3 region has 14 residues. This CDR3 is CAWIKDRMNTEAFF. In DNA form, the CDR3 reads TGTGCCTGGATAAAAGATCGAATGAACACTGAAGCTTTCTTT.

This clone was picked up one time. The V gene is TRBV7-2, the J gene TRBJ1-1; 8 positions agree with TRBD1. The CDR3 length is 14 residues. Per the germline V gene, CDR1 is SGHTA and CDR2 is FQGNSA. Trimming took 5 bases from V and 7 from J; bases not matched to a gene: 9. The CDR3 loop reads CASSTPDRAGEAFF. For the CDR3, the DNA is TGTGCCAGCAGCACACCGGACAGGGCGGGTGAAGCTTTCTTT.

A single count supports this clone. CDR3 sequence: CAWSPGSGGPDTQYF. CDR3 coding DNA: TGTGCCTGGAGTCCCGGGTCCGGAGGTCCAGATACGCAGTATTTT. The chain is built from TRBV30 and TRBJ2-3; TRBD2 might be the D (5 bases). The germline V and J ends were trimmed by 2 bases and 4 bases, with 16 bases remaining between them. The CDR3 extends over 15 amino acids. Per germline, CDR1 GTSNPN and CDR2 SVGIG (reference sequence).

Note on this clone: An end of the junction does not agree with germline; a read error may underlie this. CDR3 sequence (DNA): TGTGCCTGGGGAAGGGAGAGGGGGTCTGGCTGCACCTTC. Translating gives CAWGRERGSGCTF. This chain uses TRBV30 with TRBJ1-2; D might be TRBD1 (6 bases). The CDR3 covers 13 residues. Germline V gene sequence: CDR1 GTSNPN, CDR2 SVGIG (reference sequence).

This chain links TRBV4-1 with TRBJ1-5, with no clear D. This CDR3 is 13 amino acids long. CDR1 and CDR2 from the germline V gene are MGHRA and YSYEKL. Trimming removed 0 bases at V and 4 bases at J, with 4 bases between. The CDR3 nucleotides are TGCGCCAGCAGCCAAGATCTGAATCAGCCCCAGCATTTT. This sequence encodes CASSQDLNQPQHF.

This clone was seen only a few times. CDR3 sequence (DNA): TGTGCCAGCAGCAGGCCCAGGCAGAGATATGGCTACACCTTC. Protein sequence: CASSRPRQRYGYTF. This rearrangement joins TRBV6-6 to TRBJ1-2, with D hard to call. Between the trimmed V and J ends, which lost 6 bases and 5 bases, there was a span of 16 bases. CDR1 is MNHNY and CDR2 is SVGAGI in the germline V gene (reference sequence). CDR3 length equals 14 residues.

V usage is TRBV5-6 and J usage is TRBJ2-7; 9 bases fit TRBD2. V lost 4 bases, J lost 6 bases, and 8 bases stayed unmatched. This CDR3 is built from 14 residues. Germline V gene lookup returns CDR1 SGHDT and CDR2 YYEEEE. CDR3 sequence reads: CASSPVAGELEQYF. Here the CDR3 DNA reads TGTGCCAGCAGCCCCGTAGCGGGAGAACTCGAGCAGTACTTC.

This rearrangement joins TRBV29-1 to TRBJ2-2, with TRBD1 as a possible D gene (5 bases). The CDR3 runs to 13 residues. Trimming removed 7 bases from V and 2 bases from J, with 11 bases in between. Germline V CDR1 and CDR2: SQVTM, ANQGSEA. The CDR3 DNA sequence: TGCAGCGCGCAGGGAAGTAACACCGGGGAGCTGTTTTTT. Translating gives CSAQGSNTGELFF.

The chain carries TRBV30 and TRBJ1-2; 7 bases map to TRBD1. CDR1 is GTSNPN and CDR2 is SVGIG in the germline V gene (reference sequence). Unmatched junction bases numbered 6, after V lost 7 bases and J lost 1 base. CDR3 length: 13 amino acids. The CDR3 protein is CASSQGLNYGYTF. The CDR3 bases are TGTGCCTCGTCACAGGGGCTTAACTATGGCTACACCTTC.

Points on this clone: A junction end diverges from the germline sequence, so it may reflect a read error. The V call is TRBV30, the J call TRBJ1-1; D not resolved. Looked up from germline, CDR1 is GTSNPN and CDR2 is SVGIG (reference sequence). The length of the CDR3 is 11 residues. The CDR3: CARSTNTEAFF. In DNA, the CDR3 is TGTGCCCGGAGCACTAACACTGAAGCTTTCTTT.

This clone is labeled as medium-sized. The chain combines TRBV6-5 with TRBJ2-7; D not certain. This CDR3 comprises 13 residues. V lost 0 bases and J lost 5, with 8 bases in between. Germline V gene data show CDR1 as MNHEY and CDR2 as SVGAGI. The CDR3 region is CASSYSGSDEQYF. The CDR3 nucleotides are TGTGCCAGCAGTTACTCCGGATCGGACGAGCAGTACTTC.

This chain links TRBV30 with TRBJ2-1; 13 positions match TRBD2. This CDR3 comprises 16 residues. Germline V gives CDR1 GTSNPN, CDR2 SVGIG (reference sequence). V dropped 3 bases and J dropped 10; count of bases not matched to a gene: 12. The CDR3 DNA reads as TGTGCCTGGAGCGGGACTAGCGGGGCTGGGGGAGGGGAGCAGTTCTTC. Protein product: CAWSGTSGAGGGEQFF.

The rearrangement links TRBV30 to TRBJ2-5; D is undetermined. CDR1 and CDR2 from the germline V gene are GTSNPN and SVGIG (reference sequence). The ends were cut back, 0 bases at V and 5 bases at J, with 4 bases in the middle. The CDR3 totals 11 residues. CDR3 sequence reads: CAWSVGETQYF. CDR3 bases: TGTGCCTGGAGTGTCGGGGAGACCCAGTACTTC.

This chain links TRBV25-1 with TRBJ2-2; D unclear. The CDR3 sequence is 13 residues long. The germline gives CDR1 MGHDK, CDR2 SYGVNS. V lost 5 bases, J lost 4 bases, and 8 bases lay in between. The CDR3 DNA reads TGTGCCAGCAGTCAAGGATTCACCGGGGAGCTGTTTTTT. Translated: CASSQGFTGELFF. Full variable domain (rest looked up from reference TRBV25-1 and TRBJ2-2): EADIYQTPRYLVIGTGKKITLECSQTMGHDKMYWYQQDPGMELHLIHYSYGVNSTEKGDLSSESTVSRIRTEHFPLTLESARPSHTSQYLCASSQGFTGELFFGEGSRLTVL.

This clone was counted only a few times. The V gene is TRBV30, the J gene TRBJ1-2; D gene unclear. Germline values: CDR1 GTSNPN, CDR2 SVGIG (reference sequence). The CDR3 sequence is 14 residues long. The ends were cut back, 0 bases at V and 8 bases at J, with 16 bases in the middle. The CDR3 spells CAWSVDDQPGGYTF. The DNA for the CDR3 is TGTGCCTGGAGTGTAGACGATCAGCCAGGAGGCTACACCTTC.

CDR3 amino acids: CAWSTGSDQPQHF. The DNA for the CDR3 is TGTGCCTGGAGTACAGGGAGTGATCAGCCCCAGCATTTT. This chain connects TRBV30 to TRBJ1-5; TRBD1 is a possible D gene (6 bases). Trimming took off 2 bases at V and 5 bases at J, with 10 bases between the two ends. This CDR3 is built from 13 residues. The germline gives CDR1 GTSNPN, CDR2 SVGIG (reference sequence).